The next 8 T cell receptor beta chains were all read from a single sample in a study of cytomegalovirus exposure and HLA in healthy donors. The primer mix had 60 Vbeta and 13 Jbeta primers. Data came from immunoSEQ multiplex PCR; TCRdb stores just in-frame clones and leaves some out. The sample carries over 65,000 clones, around 77% recorded once. Sequencing input: PBMCs. These receptor sequences come from a man in his forties or fifties in good health and CMV-seronegative.

The chain is built from TRBV6-1 and TRBJ1-2, with a tentative D call TRBD1 (6 bases). The CDR3 spans 15 residues. The V gene's germline CDR1 is MNHNS and CDR2 SASEGT. V was trimmed by 1 base and J by 1 base, leaving 10 bases between them. CDR3 region: CASSEVQGHNYGYTF. In DNA form, the CDR3 reads TGTGCCAGCAGTGAAGTACAGGGACATAACTATGGCTACACCTTC.

On this clone: The junction departs from germline at one end; a sequencing error may be responsible. The J gene is TRBJ1-2, the V gene TRBV7-9; TRBD1 matches 7 bases. Germline CDR1 is SEHNR and CDR2 is FQNEAQ (reference sequence). The CDR3 length is 16 residues. CDR3 sequence reads: CSSSINDRVPNYGYTF. The CDR3 nucleotides read TGTTCCAGCAGCATAAATGACAGGGTCCCTAACTATGGCTACACCTTC.

The gene calls are TRBV6-8 and TRBJ1-5; no clear D gene. The germline V gene encodes CDR1 MNHGY and CDR2 SAAAGT. Trimming pared 6 bases from V and 0 bases from J, leaving 3 bases between. The CDR3 is made up of 12 amino acids. Here the CDR3 reads CASSGSNQPQHF. CDR3 coding DNA: TGTGCCAGCAGCGGTAGCAATCAGCCCCAGCATTTT.

The chain links TRBV11-2 to TRBJ2-1; 9 nucleotides line up with TRBD2. The CDR3 spans 15 residues. In germline, CDR1 is SGHAT, CDR2 FQNNGV. Trimming cost V 6 bases and J 2 bases; bases outside gene matches: 5. For the CDR3, the DNA is TGTGCCAGCAGAACGCTAGCGGGGACCTACAATGAGCAGTTCTTC. Translated: CASRTLAGTYNEQFF.

V and J are TRBV2 and TRBJ1-2; D perhaps matches TRBD1 (5 bases). The V end lost 6 bases, the J end lost 8 bases, and 16 bases lay between the germline ends. The CDR3 is made up of 13 amino acids. Germline CDR1 reads SNHLY; CDR2 reads FYNNEI. CDR3 region: CASRSDSTRGYTF. In DNA form, the CDR3 reads TGTGCCAGCAGGTCCGACAGCACGCGAGGCTACACCTTC.

The chain uses TRBV4-1 and TRBJ2-7; D gene unclear. The germline V and J ends were trimmed by 1 base and 1 base, with 14 bases remaining between them. The CDR3 is made up of 16 amino acids. The germline V gene has CDR1 MGHRA and CDR2 YSYEKL. The CDR3, as DNA: TGCGCCAGCAGCCAAGTCATCCCAGGATCATCCTACGAGCAGTACTTC. Translated, it gives CASSQVIPGSSYEQYF.

This clone has more than one count but fewer than ten. The CDR3 nucleotides read TGTGCCAGCAGTCCGGCCCCGGGGGGGAGGAACACTGAAGCTTTCTTT. Protein product: CASSPAPGGRNTEAFF. The V call is TRBV5-4, the J call TRBJ1-1, with TRBD1 as a possible D gene (5 bases). The CDR3 is 16 amino acids. Germline CDR1 and CDR2: SGHNT and YYREEE (reference sequence). Between the trimmed V and J ends, which lost 5 bases and 1 base, there was a span of 18 bases.

The chain is built from TRBV7-8 and TRBJ1-3; D not certain. Germline V gives CDR1 SGHVS, CDR2 FQNEAQ. V lost 4 bases, J lost 5 bases, and 6 bases lay in between. The CDR3 consists of 12 residues. CDR3 coding DNA: TGTGCCAGCAGCTCGAGTCGAAACACCATATATTTT. It yields the protein CASSSSRNTIYF.